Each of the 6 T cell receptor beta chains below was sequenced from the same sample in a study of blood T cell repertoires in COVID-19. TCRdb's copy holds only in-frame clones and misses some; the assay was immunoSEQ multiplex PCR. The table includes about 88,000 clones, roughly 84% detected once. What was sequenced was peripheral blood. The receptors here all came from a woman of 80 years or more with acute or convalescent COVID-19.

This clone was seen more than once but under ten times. The CDR3 DNA reads TGTGCCTGGCGAACTAGCGGGTACTACAATGAGCAGTTCTTC. Protein: CAWRTSGYYNEQFF. This sequence joins TRBV30 and TRBJ2-1; 9 bases line up with TRBD2. CDR1 and CDR2 (germline): GTSNPN, SVGIG (reference sequence). This CDR3 spans 14 amino acids. Trimming at V came to 5 bases and at J to 3 bases, leaving 5 bases not matched to a gene. Variable domain in full (rest from reference TRBV30 and TRBJ2-1): SQTIHQWPATLVQPVGSPLSLECTVEGTSNPNLYWYRQAAGRGLQLLFYSVGIGQISSEVPQNLSASRPQDRQFILSSKKLLLSDSGFYLCAWRTSGYYNEQFFGPGTRLTVL.

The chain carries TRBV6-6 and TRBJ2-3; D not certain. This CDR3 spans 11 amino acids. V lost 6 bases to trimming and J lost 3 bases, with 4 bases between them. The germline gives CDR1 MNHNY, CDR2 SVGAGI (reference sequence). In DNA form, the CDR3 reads TGTGCCAGCAGCCTTACAGATACGCAGTATTTT. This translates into CASSLTDTQYF.

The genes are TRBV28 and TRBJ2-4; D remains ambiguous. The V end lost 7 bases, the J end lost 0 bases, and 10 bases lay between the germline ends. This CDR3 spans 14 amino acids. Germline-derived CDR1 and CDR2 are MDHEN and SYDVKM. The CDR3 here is CASTLAPAKNIQYF. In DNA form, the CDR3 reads TGTGCCAGCACCCTGGCCCCAGCCAAAAACATTCAGTACTTC.

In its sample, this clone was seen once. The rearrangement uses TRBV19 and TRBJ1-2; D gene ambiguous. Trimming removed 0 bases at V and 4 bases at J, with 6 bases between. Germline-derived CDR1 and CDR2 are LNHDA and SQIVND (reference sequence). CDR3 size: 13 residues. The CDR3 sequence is CASSIDYTYGYTF. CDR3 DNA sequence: TGTGCCAGTAGTATAGATTACACCTATGGCTACACCTTC.

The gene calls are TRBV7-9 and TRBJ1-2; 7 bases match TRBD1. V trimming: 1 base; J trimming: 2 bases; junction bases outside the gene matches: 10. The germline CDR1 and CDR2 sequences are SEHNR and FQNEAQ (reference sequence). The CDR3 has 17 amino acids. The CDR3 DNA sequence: TGTGCCAGCAGCTTAGACCTGACAGGGAGGTCAAACTATGGCTACACCTTC. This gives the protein CASSLDLTGRSNYGYTF.

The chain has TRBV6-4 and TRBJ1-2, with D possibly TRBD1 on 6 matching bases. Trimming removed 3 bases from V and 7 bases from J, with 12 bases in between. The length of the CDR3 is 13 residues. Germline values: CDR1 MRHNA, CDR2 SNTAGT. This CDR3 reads CASSEQGSAGYTF. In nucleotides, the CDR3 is TGTGCCAGCAGTGAACAGGGTTCTGCTGGCTACACCTTC.